The clone carrying this TCR beta chain was recorded only once. Its antigen is unknown. Relative to the germline gene, one junction end is altered; a read error may explain this. The data stem from a study of cytomegalovirus exposure and HLA in healthy donors. Study information: In an early release, HLA-typed donors contributed some 82 million unique TCR sequences. Study-wide results and caveats: Reports described diagnosis of cytomegalovirus status by the classifier as highly specific and sensitive.

In germline, CDR1 is SSHAT, CDR2 FNYEAQ (reference sequence). The CDR3 is 16 amino acids. Vbeta (60) and Jbeta (13) primers were used in the PCR. In the authors' methods: In a later analysis, about 12 million of tens of millions of unique beta chains occurred in at least two donors. The table came from immunoSEQ multiplex PCR; TCRdb's copy has only in-frame clones and leaves some out. D and trimming were read from the DNA, whereas the V and J calls and clone size are those reported in that table. The sample lists about 130,000 clones, approximately 80% occurring once. This chain links TRBV7-7 with TRBJ2-5; 8 bases agree with TRBD1. This receptor was obtained from a girl aged 2 to 9 in good health and CMV-seronegative. Sequenced sample: PBMCs. CDR3 protein: CASSPTTAGGAETQYF. The CDR3 coding sequence is TGTGCTAGCAGCCCCACCACGGCAGGGGGCGCGGAGACCCAGTACTTC.